One sample yielded the 24 T cell receptor beta chains listed below, sequenced in a study of OX40 agonist ivuxolimab in advanced cancers. Assay used: immunoSEQ multiplex PCR; TCRdb lists only in-frame clones, some missing. The repertoire holds 70,000 or so clones, roughly nine tenths seen once, with 0.25% to 0.35% in the top ten. The input for sequencing was CD4+ or CD8+ T cells sorted from blood, taken in a trial of the OX40 agonist ivuxolimab. Receptors originate from an adult with an advanced solid tumor such as melanoma, head and neck, liver or kidney cancer.

V gene TRBV28 combines with J gene TRBJ1-1; the match to TRBD1 covers 9 bases. The junction had 9 bases not matched to a gene; V was cut back by 8 bases and J by 2 bases. Germline values: CDR1 MDHEN, CDR2 SYDVKM. The length of the CDR3 is 15 residues. The CDR3 reads CASLSGTGLNTEAFF. CDR3 nucleotides: TGTGCCAGCCTATCCGGGACAGGGCTTAACACTGAAGCTTTCTTT. Using reference TRBV28 and TRBJ1-1 for the parts outside the CDR3, the full variable domain is DVKVTQSSRYLVKRTGEKVFLECVQDMDHENMFWYRQDPGLGLRLIYFSYDVKMKEKGDIPEGYSVSREKKERFSLILESASTNQTSMYLCASLSGTGLNTEAFFGQGTRLTVV.

V is TRBV5-1 and J is TRBJ2-1; D gene uncertain. The CDR3 has 12 residues. Germline V gives CDR1 SGHRS, CDR2 YFSETQ. Trimming stripped 2 bases from V and 4 bases from J, with 4 bases between. The CDR3 loop is CASSFKYNEQFF. The CDR3 DNA follows: TGCGCCAGCAGCTTTAAATACAATGAGCAGTTCTTC.

V and J are TRBV30 and TRBJ2-5; D remains unclear. The J call is doubtful: the DNA matches TRBJ2-7 better. The CDR3 length is 11 residues. Germline V gene lookup returns CDR1 GTSNPN and CDR2 SVGIG (reference sequence). CDR3 sequence reads: CAWTLGFEQYF. For the CDR3, the DNA is TGTGCCTGGACCCTCGGTTTCGAGCAGTACTTC.

V usage is TRBV2 and J usage is TRBJ2-1; D might be TRBD1 or TRBD2, each matching 5 bases. CDR3 length equals 13 residues. Germline loops: CDR1 SNHLY, CDR2 FYNNEI. The V gene lost 10 bases and the J gene lost 6 bases, with 16 bases spanning the gap. Written as DNA, the CDR3 is TGTGCCACCAACCGGGACCTTGGCAATGAGCAGTTCTTC. It yields the protein CATNRDLGNEQFF.

The rearrangement links TRBV10-3 to TRBJ2-1; D is possibly TRBD1 (6 bases). CDR3 length equals 13 residues. V shed 10 bases and J shed 6 bases, with 16 bases lying between them. Germline values: CDR1 ENHRY, CDR2 SYGVKD. The CDR3 coding sequence is TGTGCCACCCGCGAGAAAGGGGGCAATGAGCAGTTCTTC. It yields the protein CATREKGGNEQFF.

This chain links TRBV10-1 with TRBJ2-5; a possible D gene is TRBD2 (5 bases). CDR1 and CDR2 (germline): WNHNN, SYGVQD (reference sequence). V was clipped by 2 bases and J by 1 base, with 8 bases between them. The CDR3 has 14 residues. The DNA of the CDR3 is TGCGCCAGCAGTGAGAAGCTAGCCCAAGAGACCCAGTACTTC. This sequence encodes CASSEKLAQETQYF.

The rearrangement uses TRBV7-7 and TRBJ2-1; 9 nucleotides line up with TRBD2. The ends lost 5 bases at V and 5 bases at J; junction bases unmatched: 10. CDR1 and CDR2 from the germline V gene are SSHAT and FNYEAQ (reference sequence). The CDR3 sequence is 16 residues long. In DNA form, the CDR3 reads TGTGCCAGCAGCCCCTTGATAGCGGGAGCTGACAATGAGCAGTTCTTC. This encodes CASSPLIAGADNEQFF.

CDR3 DNA: TGTGCCAGCTTGGTAAACTACGAGCAGTACTTC. Its protein product is CASLVNYEQYF. This chain joins TRBV7-9 and TRBJ2-7; D is unclear. Germline CDR1 reads SEHNR; CDR2 reads FQNEAQ (reference sequence). The CDR3 runs to 11 residues. V lost 8 bases, J lost 3 bases, and 8 bases lay in between. Supplemented by reference TRBV7-9 and TRBJ2-7, the full variable domain reads DTGVSQNPRHKITKRGQNVTFRCDPISEHNRLYWYRQTLGQGPEFLTYFQNEAQLEKSRLLSDRFSAERPKGSFSTLEIQRTEQGDSAMYLCASLVNYEQYFGPGTRLTVT.

The gene calls are TRBV27 and TRBJ1-5, with TRBD1 matching over 7 bases. Germline trimming cut 5 bases from V and 0 bases from J; bases unmatched to any gene: 7. Germline lookup yields CDR1 MNHEY and CDR2 SMNVEV (reference sequence). The CDR3 has 16 amino acids. In nucleotides, the CDR3 is TGTGCCAGCAGTCCAAAGACAGGGTTTAGCAATCAGCCCCAGCATTTT. Its translation: CASSPKTGFSNQPQHF.

The gene calls are TRBV7-2 and TRBJ2-5, with a possible D match to TRBD1 (6 bases). This CDR3 has 14 amino acids. The germline V and J ends were trimmed by 2 bases and 1 base, with 8 bases remaining between them. Germline V gene lookup returns CDR1 SGHTA and CDR2 FQGNSA. In DNA, the CDR3 is TGTGCCAGCAGCTTACCGACAGGCCAAGAGACCCAGTACTTC. Translating it yields CASSLPTGQETQYF.

The chain uses TRBV7-2 and TRBJ2-5; D may match TRBD1 or TRBD2 (6 bases each). The CDR3 has 13 residues. In germline, CDR1 is SGHTA, CDR2 FQGNSA. Trimming took off 5 bases at V and 1 base at J, with 8 bases between the two ends. The CDR3 coding sequence is TGTGCCAGCAGCCGGGGGCCCCAAGAGACCCAGTACTTC. This encodes CASSRGPQETQYF.

The chain recombines TRBV5-6 with TRBJ2-2; 7 bases are a match to TRBD2. With V trimmed by 0 bases and J by 7 bases, 9 bases remained unmatched. The CDR3 runs to 16 residues. Germline V lookup: CDR1 SGHDT, CDR2 YYEEEE. The CDR3 nucleotides read TGTGCCAGCAGCTTGGCCGGGAGGTCTTTGAGCGGGGAGCTGTTTTTT. Translation gives CASSLAGRSLSGELFF.

The chain has TRBV28 and TRBJ2-1; 8 bases align to TRBD1. CDR1 is MDHEN and CDR2 is SYDVKM in the germline V gene. Trimming took 5 bases from V and 7 from J; bases not matched to a gene: 10. CDR3 length equals 15 residues. CDR3 DNA sequence: TGTGCCAGCAGTCCGCCAACAGGGGGTAGTAATGAGCAGTTCTTC. This encodes CASSPPTGGSNEQFF.

The chain carries TRBV25-1 and TRBJ1-1, with unresolved D. The germline gives CDR1 MGHDK, CDR2 SYGVNS. V dropped 1 base and J dropped 2 bases, with 8 bases sitting between them. The CDR3 loop spans 14 amino acids. The DNA for the CDR3 is TGTGCCAGCAGTGAATGGGGATTTAACACTGAAGCTTTCTTT. Translating gives CASSEWGFNTEAFF.

This chain links TRBV27 with TRBJ2-5; no definite D call. Germline-derived CDR1 and CDR2 are MNHEY and SMNVEV (reference sequence). The CDR3 totals 14 residues. Trimming cost V 3 bases and J 3 bases, with 11 bases left between them. The CDR3 coding sequence is TGTGCCAGCAGTTTGGTACAGAAGAAAGAGACCCAGTACTTC. This encodes CASSLVQKKETQYF.

This chain connects TRBV9 to TRBJ1-2; 7 bases map to TRBD1. V shed 4 bases, J shed 0 bases, and the junction held 9 bases outside the gene matches. Germline V gene sequence: CDR1 SGDLS, CDR2 YYNGEE. This CDR3 is built from 16 residues. As DNA, the CDR3 is TGTGCCAGCAGCCCCGATTGGGGGACAGCTAACTATGGCTACACCTTC. Translating gives CASSPDWGTANYGYTF. Together with reference TRBV9 and TRBJ1-2, the CDR3 gives the full variable domain: DSGVTQTPKHLITATGQRVTLRCSPRSGDLSVYWYQQSLDQGLQFLIQYYNGEERAKGNILERFSAQQFPDLHSELNLSSLELGDSALYFCASSPDWGTANYGYTFGSGTRLTVV.

To note about this clone: The junction does not match germline at one end; this may be a read error. The J gene is TRBJ2-1, the V gene TRBV30; 7 bases are shared with TRBD2. The CDR3 spans 11 residues. Per germline, CDR1 GTSNPN and CDR2 SVGIG (reference sequence). CDR3 in DNA: TGTGCCTGGAGTGTACGGCGGGAGCGGTTCTTC. It yields the protein CAWSVRRERFF. Full variable domain (rest looked up from reference TRBV30 and TRBJ2-1): SQTIHQWPATLVQPVGSPLSLECTVEGTSNPNLYWYRQAAGRGLQLLFYSVGIGQISSEVPQNLSASRPQDRQFILSSKKLLLSDSGFYLCAWSVRRERFFGPGTRLTVL.

The genes are TRBV5-4 and TRBJ2-1; 9 nucleotides agree with TRBD2. The J segment lost 7 bases and the V segment lost 2 bases, leaving 10 bases of the junction unmatched. Germline-derived CDR1 and CDR2 are SGHNT and YYREEE (reference sequence). The CDR3 spans 16 residues. The CDR3 coding sequence is TGTGCCAGCAGCTTAACGGTCGGGCTAGCGGGGAATGAGCAGTTCTTC. Amino acids: CASSLTVGLAGNEQFF.

V and J are TRBV12-5 and TRBJ1-1; maybe TRBD1 (6 bases). Germline V CDR1 and CDR2: LGHNT, FRNRAP. The V gene lost 2 bases and the J gene lost 0 bases, with 7 bases spanning the gap. The CDR3 extends over 14 amino acids. The CDR3 is CASGLTGMNTEAFF. Written as DNA, the CDR3 is TGTGCTAGTGGTTTGACAGGGATGAACACTGAAGCTTTCTTT.

The chain couples TRBV12-5 to TRBJ2-3, with 10 bases aligning to TRBD1. V lost 5 bases to trimming and J lost 0 bases; unmatched junction nucleotides: 5. The germline CDR1 and CDR2 sequences are LGHNT and FRNRAP. This CDR3 contains 16 residues. The CDR3 DNA reads TGTGCTAGTGGTCCCGGGGACAGGGGCAGCACAGATACGCAGTATTTT. It translates to CASGPGDRGSTDTQYF.

The J gene is TRBJ2-7, the V gene TRBV10-1; 8 nucleotides line up with TRBD1. The length of the CDR3 is 14 residues. V shed 5 bases, J shed 4 bases, and the junction held 7 bases outside the gene matches. Germline V gene data show CDR1 as WNHNN and CDR2 as SYGVQD (reference sequence). Written as DNA, the CDR3 is TGCGCCAGCAGTCCTAGACAGGGGCCGTACGAGCAGTACTTC. Translating gives CASSPRQGPYEQYF.

The chain employs TRBV29-1 and TRBJ2-3, with TRBD1 as a possible D gene (6 bases). The CDR3 has 14 amino acids. CDR1 is SQVTM and CDR2 is ANQGSEA in the germline V gene. Trimming pared 5 bases from V and 0 bases from J, leaving 12 bases between. The CDR3 loop is CSVKDRTSTDTQYF. The CDR3 nucleotides are TGCAGCGTTAAGGACAGAACTAGCACAGATACGCAGTATTTT.

The gene calls are TRBV29-1 and TRBJ1-1; 9 bases map to TRBD1. There are 13 residues in the CDR3. Germline V gene sequence: CDR1 SQVTM, CDR2 ANQGSEA. V shed 7 bases and J 1 base; nucleotides not matched to a gene: 4. The chain's CDR3 is CSAGGQGNTEAFF. The DNA for the CDR3 is TGCAGCGCCGGGGGACAGGGGAACACTGAAGCTTTCTTT.

This clone was detected only once. The rearrangement joins TRBV9 to TRBJ1-1, with TRBD1 matching over 12 bases. In germline, CDR1 is SGDLS, CDR2 YYNGEE. CDR3 length: 15 amino acids. With V trimmed by 2 bases and J by 8 bases, 7 bases remained unmatched. CDR3 amino acids: CASSVDPGQGAEAFF. In DNA, the CDR3 is TGTGCCAGCAGCGTCGACCCGGGACAGGGGGCCGAAGCTTTCTTT.